This T cell receptor beta chain was identified in a study of Graves' ophthalmopathy and Graves' hyperthyroidism. Regarding the study as a whole: Most clonotypes expanded in thyroid above 0.001 frequency were present in blood too.

J was trimmed by 5 bases and V by 6 bases; bases with no gene match: 6. There are 13 residues in the CDR3. Germline lookup yields CDR1 MNHEY and CDR2 SMNVEV (reference sequence). RNA transcripts served as template for amplifying TCR beta CDR3 sequences. Amplification began with first-round RT-PCR using HTBI primers, then second-round multiplex PCR was performed. A single record per CDR3 protein comes from TCRdb applying MiXCR to the multiplex PCR reads. The repertoire holds 240,000 or so distinct CDR3 sequences, with less than 55% as singletons. This clonotype showed up many times. Its antigen remains unknown.

The sequence was obtained from an adult man with Graves' ophthalmopathy. The rearrangement uses TRBV27 and TRBJ2-5; TRBD1 agrees at 7 bases. Sequencing was done on a sample of peripheral blood. CDR3 nucleotides: TGTGCCAGCAGCGATGACAGGGACGAGACCCAGTACTTC. Translated, it gives CASSDDRDETQYF.